This TCR beta chain was obtained from a study of cytomegalovirus exposure and HLA in healthy donors. Overall study findings and caveats: Later analysis identified 15,000 to 20,000 TCR beta sequences associated with HLA alleles, using a false discovery rate threshold of 0.05. Later analysis identified several of the most significant clusters that appeared linked to common viral pathogens. Cytomegalovirus association was listed for around 180 TCR beta chains.

A note on this clone: What it binds is unknown.

Primers included in the PCR were 60 Vbeta and 13 Jbeta primers. Profiling relied on immunoSEQ multiplex PCR, and the TCRdb table lists in-frame clones only, not all of them. Of 150,000 to 200,000 clones in the sample, around 86% were seen once. The sequenced material came from PBMCs. This clonotype was obtained from a man aged 50 or older in good health and CMV-seropositive.

CDR3 in amino acids: CASSWEADRPRETQYF. The CDR3 nucleotides read TGTGCCAGCAGCTGGGAGGCCGATCGCCCCAGGGAGACCCAGTACTTC. The chain joins TRBV5-6 to TRBJ2-5; tentative D call: TRBD2 (6 bases). The CDR3 runs 16 residues. Germline loops: CDR1 SGHDT, CDR2 YYEEEE. Trimming stripped 3 bases from V and 5 bases from J, with 20 bases between.